This TCR beta chain came from a study of cytomegalovirus exposure and HLA in healthy donors. Study-level points and caveats: The study put some 150 TCR beta chains on its list as cytomegalovirus-associated. According to a later analysis, most TCR beta chains associated with CMV appeared HLA-restricted.

CDR1 and CDR2 (germline): SGHVS, FNYEAQ. This CDR3 has 14 amino acids. Primers included in the PCR were 60 Vbeta and 13 Jbeta primers. Profiling relied on immunoSEQ multiplex PCR, and the TCRdb table lists in-frame clones only, not all of them. This sample has fewer than 60,000 clones, with 70% to 80% found just once. A remark on this clone: Its antigen is not identified. One end of the junction does not line up with germline, which may come from a read error.

The receptor was derived from a middle-aged woman in good health and CMV-seropositive. This chain connects TRBV7-6 to TRBJ2-6, with D possibly matching TRBD1 (5 bases). The sample consisted of PBMCs. For the CDR3, the DNA is TGTGCCAGCAGCCCCTCGGCTGGGGCCGACGTCCTGACTTTC. Residues: CASSPSAGADVLTF.